This T cell receptor beta chain was found in a study of cytomegalovirus exposure and HLA in healthy donors. In the study overall: When 398 donors were genotyped, about 80% of them were found to fall in the Caucasian-associated ancestry cluster. General study results and limits: What was likely a sequencing artifact was a cluster of highly shared sequence variants. A reported reduction in N-insertions relative to the roughly 610-donor mean was seen in an Asian-associated ancestry cluster in a later analysis. According to the study, 150 to 200 TCR beta chains were cytomegalovirus-associated.

PCR amplification relied on 60 Vbeta primers (plus 13 Jbeta primers). This table comes from immunoSEQ multiplex PCR, and its TCRdb copy is limited to in-frame clones, with some not included. The repertoire holds about 140,000 clones, with approximately 78% as singletons. The germline V gene has CDR1 ENHRY and CDR2 SYGVKD. V shed 0 bases and J 5 bases; nucleotides not matched to a gene: 12. This CDR3 is 18 amino acids long. With respect to this clone: The antigen is undetermined.

The source material was PBMCs. The chain has TRBV10-3 and TRBJ1-3; TRBD1 aligns across 8 bases. This sequence was found in a female donor in good health and CMV-seronegative. CDR3 in amino acids: CAISESPGTGTIRNTIYF. As DNA, the CDR3 is TGTGCCATCAGTGAGTCGCCCGGGACAGGTACTATTAGAAACACCATATATTTT.